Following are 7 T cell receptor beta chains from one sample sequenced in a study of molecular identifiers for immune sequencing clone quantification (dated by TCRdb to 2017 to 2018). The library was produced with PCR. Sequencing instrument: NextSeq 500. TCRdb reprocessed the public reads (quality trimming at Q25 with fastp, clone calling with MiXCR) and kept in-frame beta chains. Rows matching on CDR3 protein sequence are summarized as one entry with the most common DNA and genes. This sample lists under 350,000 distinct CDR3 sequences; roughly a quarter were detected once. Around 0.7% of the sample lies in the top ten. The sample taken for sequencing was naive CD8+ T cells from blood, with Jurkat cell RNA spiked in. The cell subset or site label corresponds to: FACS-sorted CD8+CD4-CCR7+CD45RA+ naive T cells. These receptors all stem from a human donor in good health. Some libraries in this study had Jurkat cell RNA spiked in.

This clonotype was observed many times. CDR3 sequence: CASSTPGTSFFF. CDR3 coding DNA: TGCGCCAGCAGTACTCCCGGGACTAGCTTTTTCTTC. V usage is TRBV4-3 and J usage is TRBJ2-1; 9 nucleotides agree with TRBD2. The V gene end was trimmed by 6 bases and the J gene end by 16 bases; junction bases not matched to a gene: 10. Looked up from germline, CDR1 is LGHNA and CDR2 is YSLEER. This CDR3 comprises 12 residues.

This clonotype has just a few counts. Written as DNA, the CDR3 is TGTGCCAGCAGCCAAAAGACTACACCCGGGGGAGATACGCAGTATTTT. Translated, it gives CASSQKTTPGGDTQYF. This sequence joins TRBV3-1 and TRBJ2-3, with D possibly TRBD2 on 6 matching bases. The ends were cut back, 2 bases at V and 5 bases at J, with 17 bases in the middle. The germline CDR1 and CDR2 sequences are LGHDT and YNNKEL (reference sequence). CDR3 size: 16 residues.

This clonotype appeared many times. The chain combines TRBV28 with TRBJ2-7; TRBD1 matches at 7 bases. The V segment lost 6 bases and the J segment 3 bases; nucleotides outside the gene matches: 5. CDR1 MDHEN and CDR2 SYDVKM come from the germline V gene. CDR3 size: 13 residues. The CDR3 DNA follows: TGTGCCAGCAGCCCGCGACAGGGCTACGAGCAGTACTTC. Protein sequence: CASSPRQGYEQYF.

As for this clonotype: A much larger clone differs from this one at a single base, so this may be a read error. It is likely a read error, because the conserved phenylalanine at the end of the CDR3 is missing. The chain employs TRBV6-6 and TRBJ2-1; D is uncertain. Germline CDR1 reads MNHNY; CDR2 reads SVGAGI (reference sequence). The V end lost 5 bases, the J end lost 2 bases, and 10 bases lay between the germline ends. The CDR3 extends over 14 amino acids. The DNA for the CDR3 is TGTGCCAGCAGTGACCGGAGTGCCTACAATGAGCAGTTCCTC. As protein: CASSDRSAYNEQFL.

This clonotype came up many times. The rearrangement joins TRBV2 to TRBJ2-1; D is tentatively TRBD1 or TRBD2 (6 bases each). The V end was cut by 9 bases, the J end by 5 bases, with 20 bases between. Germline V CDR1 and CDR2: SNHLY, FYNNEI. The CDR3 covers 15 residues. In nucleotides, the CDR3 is TGTGCCAGTTGTCCGGGGGCGAGTTTGAACAATGAGCAGTTCTTC. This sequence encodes CASCPGASLNNEQFF.

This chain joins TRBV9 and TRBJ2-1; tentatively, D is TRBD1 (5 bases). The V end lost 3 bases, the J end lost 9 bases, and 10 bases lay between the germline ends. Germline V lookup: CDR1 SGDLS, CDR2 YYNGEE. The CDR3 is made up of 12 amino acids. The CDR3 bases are TGTGCCAGCAGCGCCGTGACAGCTGAGCAGTTCTTC. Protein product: CASSAVTAEQFF. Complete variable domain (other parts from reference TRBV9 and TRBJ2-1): DSGVTQTPKHLITATGQRVTLRCSPRSGDLSVYWYQQSLDQGLQFLIQYYNGEERAKGNILERFSAQQFPDLHSELNLSSLELGDSALYFCASSAVTAEQFFGPGTRLTVL.

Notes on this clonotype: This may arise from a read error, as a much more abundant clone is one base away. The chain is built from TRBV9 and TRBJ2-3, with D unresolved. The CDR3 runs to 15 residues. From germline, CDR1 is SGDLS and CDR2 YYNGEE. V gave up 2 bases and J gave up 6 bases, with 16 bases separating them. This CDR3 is CASSVEADWKDTQYF. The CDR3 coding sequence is TGTGCCAGCAGCGTTGAGGCAGATTGGAAGGATACGCAGTATTTT.